This TCR beta chain was captured by sequencing in a study of blood T cell repertoires in COVID-19. About the study: Both acute and convalescent COVID-19 samples were obtained from the United States, Italy and Spain.

The germline gives CDR1 LNHDA, CDR2 SQIVND (reference sequence). The CDR3 totals 15 residues. V lost 3 bases to trimming and J lost 0 bases; unmatched junction nucleotides: 5. TCRdb's copy holds only in-frame clones and misses some; the assay was immunoSEQ multiplex PCR. The table includes a few hundred thousand clones, over 75% detected once. What was sequenced was PBMCs or T cells enriched from blood (not recorded which). The receptor's source is a woman aged 40 to 50 with acute COVID-19. The chain joins TRBV19 to TRBJ2-7, with 7 bases aligning to TRBD1. CDR3 sequence reads: CASSIRDSSSYEQYF. DNA for the CDR3: TGTGCCAGTAGTATCCGGGACAGCAGCTCCTACGAGCAGTACTTC.